The present T cell receptor (beta chain) was sequenced within a study of blood T cell repertoires in COVID-19. Study-wide background: The United States, Italy and Spain were the sources of the acute and convalescent COVID-19 samples. Sample material is recorded as cDNA or gDNA derived from T cells, B-cell-depleted T cells, or PBMCs.

Germline CDR1 reads SQVTM; CDR2 reads ANQGSEA. The trim removed 6 bases at V and 5 bases at J, leaving 8 bases unmatched. The CDR3 contains 13 residues. Authors' data handling: Estimates of nucleated cell counts were drawn from the amplification of reference gene primers. The method was immunoSEQ multiplex PCR; TCRdb's version includes in-frame clones alone and lacks a portion of them. V and J calls and clone size are as listed in that table; D and trimming were resolved from the DNA. The sample has around 190,000 clones, roughly 78% seen once. A single count supports this clone. Specimen: peripheral blood. The sequence derives from a man between 65 and 85 years old with active or convalescent COVID-19. The rearrangement links TRBV29-1 to TRBJ2-7; 9 bases map to TRBD1. The CDR3 spells CSVAGTGRHEQYF. CDR3 nucleotides: TGCAGCGTAGCCGGGACAGGGAGGCACGAGCAGTACTTC.